These 2 T cell receptor beta chains came from one sample sequenced in a study of T cell responses to AZD1222 COVID-19 vaccine. Profiling relied on immunoSEQ multiplex PCR, and the TCRdb table lists in-frame clones only, not all of them. The sample shows about 190,000 clones, over 70% of them seen only once. This specimen consisted of peripheral blood, obtained on day 0 of MenACWY control vaccination. These receptors all come from an adult in good health.

The gene calls are TRBV13 and TRBJ2-7, with unresolved D. The V gene's germline CDR1 is PRHDT and CDR2 FYEKMQ (reference sequence). The V end lost 7 bases, the J end lost 6 bases, and 13 bases lay between the germline ends. The CDR3 loop spans 12 amino acids. CDR3: CASKTDGSEQYF. CDR3 DNA: TGTGCCAGCAAAACCGATGGGTCCGAGCAGTACTTC.

The V gene is TRBV21-1, the J gene TRBJ2-7; the table's D gene call, TRBD2, was not cross checked with the DNA. TRBV21-1 is an annotated pseudogene. This CDR3 has 16 amino acids. The chain's CDR3 is CASSGFSGGSSYEQYF. CDR3 DNA sequence: TGTGCCAGCAGCGGATTTTCGGGGGGGAGTTCCTACGAGCAGTACTTC.